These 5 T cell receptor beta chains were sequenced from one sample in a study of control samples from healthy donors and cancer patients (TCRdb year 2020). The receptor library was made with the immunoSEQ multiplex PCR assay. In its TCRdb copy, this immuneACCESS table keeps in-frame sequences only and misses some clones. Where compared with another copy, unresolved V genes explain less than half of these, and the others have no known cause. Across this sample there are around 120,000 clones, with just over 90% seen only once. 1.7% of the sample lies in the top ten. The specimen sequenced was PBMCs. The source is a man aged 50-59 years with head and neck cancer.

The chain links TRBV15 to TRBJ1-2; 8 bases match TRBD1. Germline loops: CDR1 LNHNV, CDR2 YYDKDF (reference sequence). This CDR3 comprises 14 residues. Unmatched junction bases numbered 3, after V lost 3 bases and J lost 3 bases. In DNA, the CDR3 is TGTGCCACCAGCAGTTTACAGGGGGACTATGGCTACACCTTC. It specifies CATSSLQGDYGYTF.

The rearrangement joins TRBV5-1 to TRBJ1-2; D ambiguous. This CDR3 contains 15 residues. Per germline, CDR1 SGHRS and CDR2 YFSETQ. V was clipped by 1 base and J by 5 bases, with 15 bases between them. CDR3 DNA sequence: TGCGCCAGCAGCTTGAATGGCATGGAGATGTATGGCTACACCTTC. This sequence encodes CASSLNGMEMYGYTF.

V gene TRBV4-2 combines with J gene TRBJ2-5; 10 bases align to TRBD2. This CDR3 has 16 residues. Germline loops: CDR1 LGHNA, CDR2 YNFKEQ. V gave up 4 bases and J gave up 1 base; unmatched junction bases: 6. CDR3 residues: CASSLSLAGIQETQYF. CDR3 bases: TGTGCCAGCAGCCTTTCACTAGCGGGGATCCAAGAGACCCAGTACTTC.

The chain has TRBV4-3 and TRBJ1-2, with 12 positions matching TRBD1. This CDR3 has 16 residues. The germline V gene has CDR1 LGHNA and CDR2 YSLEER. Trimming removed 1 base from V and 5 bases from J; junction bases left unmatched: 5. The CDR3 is CASSQGLGQGAYGYTF. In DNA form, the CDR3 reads TGCGCCAGCAGCCAAGGTCTGGGACAGGGGGCTTATGGCTACACCTTC.

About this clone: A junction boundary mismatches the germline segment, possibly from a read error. The CDR3 loop reads CASSRGLAGDSWF. CDR3 bases: TGTGCCAGCAGCCGAGGACTAGCGGGGGATAGTTGGTTC. The chain employs TRBV6-2 or TRBV6-3 and TRBJ2-7; 13 bases are shared with TRBD2. This CDR3 region has 13 residues. CDR1 is MNHEY, CDR2 SVGEGT, per germline.